This T cell receptor beta chain was observed in a study of T-cell memory formation after mild COVID-19. Study-wide background: In these data, TCR clusters were largely donor specific. Study-level points and caveats: A balance of CD4 and CD8 characterized clones contracting day 15 to 85, whereas later expanders leaned CD4+.

TCRdb reanalysed the 5' RACE reads using MiXCR and keeps one entry per CDR3 protein. Of approximately 290,000 distinct CDR3 sequences detected, about 15% appear once; the ten largest clones hold roughly 20%. On this clonotype itself: Its antigen is unknown.

The sample consisted of PBMCs or a T cell subset sorted from them (not recorded which). This sequence originates from a man younger than 35 who had mild COVID-19 (a few samples of this study predate the infection). Cell type and time point are not known.

CDR3 coding DNA: TGCGCCAGCAGCTTGGGGGCTCTCACAGATACGCAGTATTTT. Translated, it gives CASSLGALTDTQYF. The chain carries TRBV5-1 and TRBJ2-3; unclear D gene. The germline CDR1 and CDR2 sequences are SGHRS and YFSETQ. The CDR3 sequence is 14 residues long. V was cut by 0 bases and J by 2 bases, with 7 bases left in between.